This TCR beta chain was identified during a study of T cell responses to AZD1222 COVID-19 vaccine. Overall study: Second-dose schedules of about 4 or about 12 weeks were combined. Overall study results and limits: Recipients of two AZD1222 doses showed rising Spike-specific TCR breadth and depth. Nearly half of spike-specific TCRs reportedly go after variant regions that carry no mutations.

Assay used: immunoSEQ multiplex PCR; TCRdb lists only in-frame clones, some missing. The data show some 120,000 clones, 85% to 90% seen once. On this clone: What it binds is unknown.

Germline V gives CDR1 LGHNA, CDR2 YSLEER. The CDR3 is 14 residues long. V lost 0 bases, J lost 4 bases, and 6 bases lay in between. The TCR originated in an adult in good health. This material consisted of peripheral blood, taken on day 0 of AZD1222 vaccination. V gene TRBV4-3 combines with J gene TRBJ2-2; unclear D gene. The DNA for the CDR3 is TGCGCCAGCAGCCAAGAGGTCCGCACCGGGGAGCTGTTTTTT. Translating it yields CASSQEVRTGELFF.